This TCR beta chain stems from a study of shared T cell receptors in the human thymus. TCRdb's copy holds only in-frame clones and misses some; the assay was immunoSEQ multiplex PCR. The sample carries hundreds of thousands of clones, roughly 86% recorded once. Trimming left V 2 bases short and J 0 bases short, with 14 bases between. The V gene's germline CDR1 is SGHAT and CDR2 FQNNGV. The CDR3 loop spans 16 amino acids. This sample was shared with a second study, whose subject was human thymus T cells. That study reports: Resected material from corrective heart surgery provided the thymus tissue analysed. V and J gene usage appeared biased in thymic and blood repertoires. A high degree of thymic repertoire overlap among unrelated individuals was reported in related research.

The gene calls are TRBV11-2 and TRBJ2-7; D gene uncertain. This receptor was taken from a boy under three years old with a congenital heart defect. The specimen was thymocytes. The CDR3 region is CASSLPSSARSYEQYF. The CDR3 DNA reads TGTGCCAGCAGCTTACCGTCCAGCGCCCGCTCCTACGAGCAGTACTTC. Filled out from reference TRBV11-2 and TRBJ2-7, the complete variable domain reads EAGVAQSPRYKIIEKRQSVAFWCNPISGHATLYWYQQILGQGPKLLIQFQNNGVVDDSQLPKDRFSAERLKGVDSTLKIQPAKLEDSAVYLCASSLPSSARSYEQYFGPGTRLTVT.